This is a list of T cell receptor beta chains from one sample in a study of human T cells and chemical hapten exposure. Using its own MiXCR run on the RACE reads, TCRdb lists one record per CDR3 protein. The data contain roughly 120,000 distinct CDR3 sequences, 13% of them singletons. The sample in question was whole blood, obtained in connection with sensitization to the hapten diphenylcyclopropenone (DPC). The receptors come from a woman between 18 and 30 years old with alopecia areata. Some clones in this sample may be carry-over from other donors' samples. CDR3s include the opening cysteine and the closing phenylalanine or tryptophan. Fields, in order: J gene, clone size, V gene, D gene, CDR3 protein, CDR3 DNA. The D gene is left open where the match is weak. Rows give clone size only sometimes, using once, few, many, or a class for an expanded clone.

j_call: TRBJ2-7; clone_size: many; v_call: TRBV30; d_call: .; cdr3_aa: CAWSLDSTSYEQYF; cdr3_nt: TGTGCCTGGTCCCTAGACTCGACATCCTACGAGCAGTACTTC
j_call: TRBJ2-2; clone_size: many; v_call: TRBV2; d_call: .; cdr3_aa: CASSDGGTGELFF; cdr3_nt: TGTGCCAGCAGTGATGGGGGCACCGGGGAGCTGTTTTTT
j_call: TRBJ1-6; clone_size: few; v_call: TRBV30; d_call: .; cdr3_aa: CAWSGGSYNSPLHF; cdr3_nt: TGTGCCTGGAGCGGGGGCTCCTATAATTCACCCCTCCACTTT
j_call: TRBJ2-5; clone_size: .; v_call: TRBV6-2/TRBV6-3; d_call: TRBD2; cdr3_aa: CASSYEAGGETQYF; cdr3_nt: TGTGCCAGCAGTTACGAAGCGGGGGGTGAGACCCAGTACTTC
j_call: TRBJ1-1; clone_size: many; v_call: TRBV29-1; d_call: .; cdr3_aa: CSVERGQVTEAFF; cdr3_nt: TGCAGCGTTGAACGGGGGCAGGTCACTGAAGCTTTCTTT
j_call: TRBJ1-6; clone_size: few; v_call: TRBV21-1; d_call: .; cdr3_aa: CASSKRDRGSSSYNSPLHF; cdr3_nt: TGTGCCAGCAGCAAAAGGGACAGGGGCTCGAGCTCCTATAATTCACCCCTCCACTTT
j_call: TRBJ2-7; clone_size: .; v_call: TRBV27; d_call: .; cdr3_aa: CASSPDRAYEQYF; cdr3_nt: TGTGCCAGCAGTCCCGACAGAGCCTACGAGCAGTACTTC
j_call: TRBJ1-2; clone_size: few; v_call: TRBV9; d_call: .; cdr3_aa: CASSRRTDGYTF; cdr3_nt: TGTGCCAGCAGCCGACGGACAGATGGCTACACCTTC
j_call: TRBJ2-7; clone_size: .; v_call: TRBV10-3; d_call: .; cdr3_aa: CAISDAELYSGSYEQYF; cdr3_nt: TGTGCCATCAGTGACGCAGAATTATACAGCGGCTCCTACGAGCAGTACTTC
j_call: TRBJ2-5; clone_size: many; v_call: TRBV7-2; d_call: .; cdr3_aa: CASSVPGTFEETQYF; cdr3_nt: TGTGCCAGCAGTGTCCCCGGGACATTCGAAGAGACCCAGTACTTC
j_call: TRBJ2-7; clone_size: few; v_call: TRBV6-5; d_call: .; cdr3_aa: CASSYGFSLGEQYF; cdr3_nt: TGTGCCAGCAGTTACGGGTTTAGCCTGGGCGAGCAGTACTTC
j_call: TRBJ1-6; clone_size: many; v_call: TRBV7-8; d_call: TRBD1; cdr3_aa: CASSLTDRGYSPLHF; cdr3_nt: TGTGCCAGCAGCTTAACGGACAGGGGTTATTCACCCCTCCACTTT
j_call: TRBJ1-2; clone_size: few; v_call: TRBV29-1; d_call: .; cdr3_aa: CSARTANYGYTF; cdr3_nt: TGCAGCGCCCGCACGGCTAACTATGGCTACACCTTC
j_call: TRBJ1-2; clone_size: many; v_call: TRBV19; d_call: TRBD1; cdr3_aa: CASSIIQTGAGYGYTF; cdr3_nt: TGTGCCAGTAGTATTATCCAGACAGGGGCTGGCTATGGCTACACCTTC
j_call: TRBJ1-1; clone_size: .; v_call: TRBV10-3; d_call: .; cdr3_aa: CAISETVYTEAFF; cdr3_nt: TGTGCCATCAGTGAGACGGTTTACACTGAAGCTTTCTTT
j_call: TRBJ1-3; clone_size: medium-sized; v_call: TRBV20-1; d_call: .; cdr3_aa: CSASNRDTRNTIYF; cdr3_nt: TGCAGTGCTAGTAACCGGGACACACGAAACACCATATATTTT
j_call: TRBJ2-3; clone_size: many; v_call: TRBV2; d_call: .; cdr3_aa: CASSEEVGGYGTDTQYF; cdr3_nt: TGTGCCAGCAGTGAAGAGGTGGGCGGGTACGGCACAGATACGCAGTATTTT
j_call: TRBJ2-2; clone_size: few; v_call: TRBV7-9; d_call: .; cdr3_aa: CASSWGLSDTGELFF; cdr3_nt: TGTGCCAGCAGCTGGGGACTCTCGGACACCGGGGAGCTGTTTTTT
j_call: TRBJ2-2; clone_size: many; v_call: TRBV7-2; d_call: .; cdr3_aa: CASSQDTGELFF; cdr3_nt: TGTGCCAGCAGCCAAGATACCGGGGAGCTGTTTTTT
j_call: TRBJ1-5; clone_size: many; v_call: TRBV29-1; d_call: TRBD1; cdr3_aa: CSVGTGGFQPQHF; cdr3_nt: TGCAGCGTTGGGACAGGGGGCTTTCAGCCCCAGCATTTT
j_call: TRBJ2-3; clone_size: few; v_call: TRBV11-2; d_call: .; cdr3_aa: CASSTGRGTDTQYF; cdr3_nt: TGTGCCAGCAGCACCGGACGCGGCACAGATACGCAGTATTTT
j_call: TRBJ1-2; clone_size: few; v_call: TRBV7-2; d_call: .; cdr3_aa: CASSPPRSGQPPEYYGYTF; cdr3_nt: TGTGCCAGCAGCCCCCCGCGGTCGGGACAACCTCCCGAGTACTATGGCTACACCTTC
j_call: TRBJ2-5; clone_size: many; v_call: TRBV7-2; d_call: .; cdr3_aa: CASSLGGRVETQYF; cdr3_nt: TGTGCCAGCAGCTTAGGGGGCAGGGTGGAGACCCAGTACTTC
j_call: TRBJ1-2; clone_size: few; v_call: TRBV6-2/TRBV6-3; d_call: .; cdr3_aa: CASSYMNNYGYTF; cdr3_nt: TGTGCCAGCAGTTACATGAATAACTATGGCTACACCTTC
j_call: TRBJ1-2; clone_size: few; v_call: TRBV19; d_call: .; cdr3_aa: CASSIDDSLSRSYTF; cdr3_nt: TGTGCCAGTAGTATAGATGACAGCCTGTCAAGGAGCTACACCTTC
j_call: TRBJ2-7; clone_size: many; v_call: TRBV4-1; d_call: .; cdr3_aa: CASSQGIGHEQYF; cdr3_nt: TGCGCCAGCAGCCAAGGGATCGGCCACGAGCAGTACTTC
j_call: TRBJ1-1; clone_size: many; v_call: TRBV12-3/TRBV12-4; d_call: .; cdr3_aa: CASSPPQGVNTEAFF; cdr3_nt: TGTGCCAGCAGTCCCCCCCAGGGCGTGAACACTGAAGCTTTCTTT
j_call: TRBJ1-1; clone_size: few; v_call: TRBV7-2; d_call: .; cdr3_aa: CASLGMNTEAFF; cdr3_nt: TGTGCCAGCCTAGGGATGAACACTGAAGCTTTCTTT
j_call: TRBJ2-1; clone_size: few; v_call: TRBV18; d_call: TRBD2; cdr3_aa: CASSPPGTSGGAGEQFF; cdr3_nt: TGTGCCAGCTCACCGCCCGGGACTAGCGGGGGGGCCGGTGAGCAGTTCTTC
j_call: TRBJ2-1; clone_size: .; v_call: TRBV7-9; d_call: .; cdr3_aa: CASSLGPQAKYLSSYNEQFF; cdr3_nt: TGTGCCAGCAGCTTAGGGCCACAGGCTAAGTACTTGAGCTCCTACAATGAGCAGTTCTTC
j_call: TRBJ2-6; clone_size: few; v_call: TRBV15; d_call: .; cdr3_aa: CATSRGSWGHNVSGANVLTF; cdr3_nt: TGTGCCACCAGCAGAGGGTCTTGGGGACACAATGTCTCTGGGGCCAACGTCCTGACTTTC
j_call: TRBJ1-5; clone_size: .; v_call: TRBV21-1; d_call: .; cdr3_aa: CASSKGLHGSDQPQHF; cdr3_nt: TGTGCCAGCAGCAAAGGGCTCCATGGGAGTGATCAGCCCCAGCATTTT
j_call: TRBJ1-4; clone_size: .; v_call: TRBV6-1; d_call: .; cdr3_aa: CASSPTGRAEKLFF; cdr3_nt: TGTGCCAGCAGTCCCACAGGGAGGGCTGAAAAACTGTTTTTT
j_call: TRBJ2-4; clone_size: many; v_call: TRBV28; d_call: .; cdr3_aa: CASSSTTSPQRNIQYF; cdr3_nt: TGTGCCAGCAGTTCGACCACGAGCCCACAAAGGAACATTCAGTACTTC
j_call: TRBJ1-4; clone_size: few; v_call: TRBV5-1; d_call: TRBD1; cdr3_aa: CASRSGQGSQRNEKLFF; cdr3_nt: TGCGCCAGCCGGTCGGGACAGGGTTCGCAGAGAAATGAAAAACTGTTTTTT
j_call: TRBJ2-7; clone_size: .; v_call: TRBV7-2; d_call: .; cdr3_aa: CASSPSAGITYEQYF; cdr3_nt: TGTGCCAGCAGCCCTTCGGCGGGGATAACCTACGAGCAGTACTTC
j_call: TRBJ1-2; clone_size: .; v_call: TRBV9; d_call: .; cdr3_aa: CASSVGGSNYGYTF; cdr3_nt: TGTGCCAGCAGCGTAGGGGGCAGTAACTATGGCTACACCTTC
j_call: TRBJ1-1; clone_size: many; v_call: TRBV6-5; d_call: .; cdr3_aa: CASSYLPMNTEAFF; cdr3_nt: TGTGCCAGCAGTTACCTTCCTATGAACACTGAAGCTTTCTTT
j_call: TRBJ1-1; clone_size: once; v_call: TRBV5-6; d_call: .; cdr3_aa: CASSLYGTEAFF; cdr3_nt: TGTGCCAGCAGCCTTTATGGTACTGAAGCTTTCTTT
j_call: TRBJ2-5; clone_size: .; v_call: TRBV15; d_call: .; cdr3_aa: CATSRDPYGFGASTETQYF; cdr3_nt: TGTGCCACCAGCAGAGATCCATATGGGTTTGGAGCCAGCACGGAGACCCAGTACTTC
j_call: TRBJ2-2; clone_size: few; v_call: TRBV7-6; d_call: .; cdr3_aa: CASSFGAGELFF; cdr3_nt: TGTGCCAGCAGCTTTGGGGCCGGGGAGCTGTTTTTT